A selection of T cell receptor beta chains follows, all from one sample in a study of post-analysis software for immune sequencing data. TCRdb recomputed calls from the PCR reads with MiXCR, one row per CDR3 protein. The sample includes about 820,000 distinct CDR3 sequences, about 53% of them seen just once. Material: blood. These receptors all come from a girl between 5 and 17 years old with multiple sclerosis. The CDR3 runs from the conserved cysteine through the conserved F or W. Fields, in order: J gene, V gene, clone size, CDR3 length, D gene, CDR3 protein, CDR3 DNA. The D gene is left open where the match is weak. Size tells how often a clone was seen (once, few, many) or the class of an expanded clone, and some rows leave it out.

TRBJ2-1	TRBV7-6	.	14	TRBD2	CASSSPGLAIEQFF	TGTGCCAGCAGCTCCCCGGGACTAGCTATTGAGCAGTTCTTC
TRBJ2-7	TRBV12-3/TRBV12-4	few	13	TRBD1	CASTTGTGGEQYF	TGTGCCAGCACGACCGGGACAGGGGGCGAGCAGTACTTC
TRBJ2-3	TRBV12-3/TRBV12-4	.	15	TRBD1	CASSSPGQETDTQYF	TGTGCCAGCAGTTCCCCGGGACAGGAAACAGATACGCAGTATTTT
TRBJ2-7	TRBV4-1	.	18	TRBD1	CASSQDLESVARGYEQYF	TGCGCCAGCAGCCAAGATTTGGAATCGGTTGCCAGGGGGTACGAGCAGTACTTC
TRBJ1-1	TRBV5-1	.	16	.	CASSYALENMNTEAFF	TGCGCCAGCAGCTATGCCCTGGAAAACATGAACACTGAAGCTTTCTTT
TRBJ2-2	TRBV10-3	.	18	TRBD2	CAISVVGGAASNTGELFF	TGTGCCATCAGTGTGGTCGGGGGGGCAGCTTCGAACACCGGGGAGCTGTTTTTT
TRBJ1-2	TRBV12-3/TRBV12-4	.	15	TRBD1	CASTPTGGTNYGYTF	TGTGCCAGCACTCCGACAGGGGGCACTAACTATGGCTACACCTTC
TRBJ2-7	TRBV10-3	.	16	TRBD2	CAISENPAGGTYEQYF	TGTGCCATCAGTGAGAACCCAGCGGGGGGTACCTACGAGCAGTACTTC
TRBJ2-1	TRBV20-1	.	15	TRBD2	CSAPPLAGSYNEQFF	TGCAGTGCTCCCCCGCTAGCGGGCTCCTACAATGAGCAGTTCTTC
TRBJ2-6	TRBV5-4	few	17	TRBD2	CASKPKRERSGANVLTF	TGTGCCAGTAAACCAAAGCGGGAACGATCTGGGGCCAACGTCCTGACTTTC
TRBJ2-1	TRBV7-3	few	13	.	CASSAHEDNEQFF	TGTGCCAGCAGCGCACACGAAGACAATGAGCAGTTCTTC
TRBJ1-5	TRBV27	few	15	.	CASSRTPEWNQPQHF	TGTGCCAGCAGCAGGACCCCTGAGTGGAATCAGCCCCAGCATTTT
TRBJ2-7	TRBV5-1	.	15	.	CASSLDAQHGLEQYF	TGCGCCAGCAGCTTGGATGCACAACACGGCTTAGAGCAGTACTTC
TRBJ2-7	TRBV5-1	.	14	TRBD1	CASSSNDRDYEQYF	TGCGCCAGCAGCTCCAATGACAGGGACTACGAGCAGTACTTC
TRBJ2-3	TRBV20-1	.	14	.	CSARNAGGTDTQYF	TGCAGTGCTAGAAACGCAGGGGGCACAGATACGCAGTATTTT
TRBJ2-3	TRBV29-1	.	14	TRBD2	CSAVTSGRADTQYF	TGCAGCGCCGTGACTAGTGGGAGGGCCGATACGCAGTATTTT
TRBJ2-7	TRBV12-3/TRBV12-4	.	15	.	CASSGRQGLSYEQYF	TGTGCCAGCAGTGGAAGACAGGGACTCTCCTACGAGCAGTACTTC
TRBJ2-3	TRBV20-1	.	14	TRBD2	CSARRSGVTDTQYF	TGCAGTGCTAGACGTAGCGGGGTAACAGATACGCAGTATTTT
TRBJ2-1	TRBV5-1	.	16	TRBD2	CASSLVSSGDYNEQFF	TGCGCCAGCAGCTTGGTGTCTAGCGGGGACTACAATGAGCAGTTCTTC
TRBJ2-7	TRBV5-1	.	12	.	CASSLVVDEQYF	TGCGCCAGCAGCTTGGTTGTTGACGAGCAGTACTTC
TRBJ1-4	TRBV28	.	15	TRBD1	CASSLIGQGREKLFF	TGTGCCAGCAGTTTAATCGGACAGGGGAGGGAAAAACTGTTTTTT
TRBJ2-3	TRBV5-1	once	17	.	CASSLATGALSTDTQYF	TGCGCCAGCAGCTTGGCCACTGGAGCTCTTAGCACAGATACGCAGTATTTT
TRBJ2-6	TRBV29-1	many	16	.	CSVAALTGTGANVLTF	TGCAGCGTTGCGGCCCTTACAGGCACTGGGGCCAACGTCCTGACTTTC
TRBJ2-5	TRBV7-9	.	15	.	CASSFFLGVAETQYF	TGTGCCAGCAGCTTCTTTCTAGGTGTCGCAGAGACCCAGTACTTC
TRBJ2-7	TRBV5-1	.	17	TRBD1	CASSLVFRDRGIYEQYF	TGCGCCAGCAGCTTGGTTTTTAGGGACAGGGGAATCTACGAGCAGTACTTC
TRBJ2-1	TRBV27	.	15	TRBD1	CASSIWDRRWDEQFF	TGTGCCAGCAGTATCTGGGACAGGCGCTGGGATGAGCAGTTCTTC
TRBJ2-2	TRBV3-1	.	15	.	CASSAGTLNTGELFF	TGTGCCAGCAGCGCTGGGACATTGAACACCGGGGAGCTGTTTTTT
TRBJ2-4	TRBV20-1	.	16	.	CSAREGLVGLINIQYF	TGCAGTGCTAGAGAAGGGCTAGTGGGGCTTATAAACATTCAGTACTTC
TRBJ2-1	TRBV12-3/TRBV12-4	.	15	TRBD1	CASSFHQGAYNEQFF	TGTGCCAGCAGTTTTCACCAGGGGGCTTACAATGAGCAGTTCTTC
TRBJ1-2	TRBV12-3/TRBV12-4	.	14	.	CASSLDGAFYGYTF	TGTGCCAGCAGCCTAGACGGAGCTTTCTATGGCTACACCTTC
TRBJ2-1	TRBV29-1	few	12	.	CSVEDTYNEQFF	TGCAGCGTTGAAGACACCTACAATGAGCAGTTCTTC
TRBJ1-1	TRBV6-6	.	16	.	CASSFLLPGPSTEAFF	TGTGCCAGCAGTTTTTTACTTCCGGGACCCAGTACTGAAGCTTTCTTT
TRBJ2-1	TRBV5-1	.	15	TRBD2	CASSLGTSAANEQFF	TGCGCCAGCAGCTTGGGGACTAGCGCAGCGAATGAGCAGTTCTTC
TRBJ2-1	TRBV2	few	16	TRBD1	CAWGQGAPSSYNEQFF	TGTGCATGGGGCCAGGGGGCTCCCAGCTCCTACAATGAGCAGTTCTTC
TRBJ2-1	TRBV27	.	14	.	CASSTNLPYNEQFF	TGTGCCAGCAGTACCAATTTACCCTACAATGAGCAGTTCTTC
TRBJ2-4	TRBV27	.	14	.	CASSALGVGNIQYF	TGTGCCAGCAGTGCCTTGGGAGTTGGAAACATTCAGTACTTC
TRBJ2-1	TRBV3-1	.	13	.	CASSQNVYNEQFF	TGTGCCAGCAGCCAAAACGTCTACAATGAGCAGTTCTTC
TRBJ2-1	TRBV27	.	15	.	CASRNPRLGDNEQFF	TGTGCCAGCAGAAATCCCCGCCTAGGGGACAATGAGCAGTTCTTC
TRBJ2-1	TRBV12-5	.	13	.	CASGPSGFPEQFF	TGTGCTAGTGGCCCCTCGGGGTTCCCGGAGCAGTTCTTC
TRBJ1-2	TRBV18	once	17	.	CASSPRGRELTNYGYTF	TGTGCCAGCTCACCCAGGGGCCGAGAACTAACTAACTATGGCTACACCTTC
TRBJ2-4	TRBV5-1	.	16	TRBD1	CASSLDAGTGGARQYF	TGCGCCAGCAGCTTGGATGCCGGGACAGGGGGCGCTCGTCAGTACTTC
TRBJ2-7	TRBV20-1	.	14	.	CSARDSGKTYEQYF	TGCAGTGCTAGAGATAGCGGCAAAACCTACGAGCAGTACTTC
TRBJ2-1	TRBV20-1	.	15	TRBD2	CSARDLTSGRSEQFF	TGCAGTGCTAGAGATTTAACTAGCGGGAGGTCTGAGCAGTTCTTC
TRBJ2-1	TRBV6-6	once	15	TRBD2	CASIDGAGVYNEQFF	TGTGCCAGCATAGATGGGGCGGGAGTTTACAATGAGCAGTTCTTC
TRBJ2-5	TRBV20-1	.	16	TRBD1	CSARVNGQGSQETQYF	TGCAGTGCTAGAGTAAACGGACAGGGATCGCAAGAGACCCAGTACTTC
TRBJ1-2	TRBV14	.	14	TRBD1	CASSQATGAKGYTF	TGTGCCAGCAGCCAAGCGACAGGGGCAAAGGGCTACACCTTC
TRBJ2-3	TRBV20-1	.	14	.	CSARTRGSTDTQYF	TGCAGTGCTAGAACGAGGGGTAGCACAGATACGCAGTATTTT
TRBJ1-2	TRBV12-3/TRBV12-4	.	14	TRBD1	CATSLTGIPYGYTF	TGTGCCACCTCCCTGACAGGGATCCCCTATGGCTACACCTTC
TRBJ2-7	TRBV27	.	13	.	CASSLLGTYEQYF	TGTGCCAGCAGTTTATTGGGGACCTACGAGCAGTACTTC
TRBJ2-1	TRBV5-1	few	16	TRBD2	CASSLDGASGRNEQFF	TGCGCCAGCAGCTTGGATGGCGCTAGCGGGCGGAATGAGCAGTTCTTC
TRBJ2-7	TRBV3-1	few	13	.	CASSQEIIGRRYF	TGTGCCAGCAGCCAAGAAATAATAGGCCGGAGGTACTTC
TRBJ2-7	TRBV29-1	few	11	.	CSVRRTEEQYF	TGCAGCGTTCGACGGACGGAGGAGCAGTACTTC
TRBJ1-5	TRBV4-1	few	18	.	CASSSSPPSGKEGQPQHF	TGCGCCAGCAGCAGCAGCCCCCCATCAGGGAAGGAGGGCCAGCCCCAGCATTTT
TRBJ2-1	TRBV6-2/TRBV6-3	.	16	TRBD2	CASSYSGLSGINEQFF	TGTGCCAGCAGTTACAGTGGATTGAGCGGGATCAATGAGCAGTTCTTC